This is a list of T cell receptor beta chains from one sample in a study of identical twins. Each CDR3 protein is one row after TCRdb ran MiXCR on the 5' RACE reads. The table includes hundreds of thousands of distinct CDR3 sequences, 9% to 15% detected once. The same data also went into a second study, on yellow fever vaccine responses in identical twins.

Sequencing was done on a sample of PBMCs. These receptors all stem from a woman in her late teens or twenties in good health. Each CDR3 is given with its conserved first and last residue. Clone size appears in some rows only: once, few, many, or a class for an expanded clone.

clone_size	v_call	cdr3_length	cdr3_aa
.	TRBV29-1	16	CSGAGKLPSSTDTQYF
.	TRBV2	16	CASHGTRGTSTDTQYF
.	TRBV20-1	12	CSAKDGNQPQHF
many	TRBV10-3	16	CAISDMDRSSGNTIYF
.	TRBV20-1	14	CSARDHEGLYEQYF
many	TRBV20-1	15	CSADPRGTSTDTQYF
many	TRBV5-1	14	CASSLTPNTGELFF
.	TRBV27	16	CASSLSLGLGTNEQFF
few	TRBV7-2	17	CASSLWAGGRSYNEQFF
many	TRBV5-1	15	CASSLAPRFSYEQYF